The sequence of this TCR beta chain was determined in a study of CD8+ T cells in alopecia areata. At the level of the study: Treatment comprised oral tofacitinib, 5 to 10 mg twice daily, in treated patients. Using the percentage of affected scalp area, treated patients' severity was scored. Study findings and constraints: There were also resident alphabeta T cells of normal skin sequenced in scalp samples. Lesional scalp displayed greater clonality than normal scalp, most notably in alopecia totalis/universalis.

RNA extraction was followed by reverse transcription into cDNA, which acted as the sequencing template. Only in-frame clones appear in the TCRdb table, and some are missing; sequencing was by immunoSEQ multiplex PCR. The sample shows 150,000 to 200,000 clones, roughly three fifths of them seen only once. The sample's treatment: oral pan-JAK inhibitor, 5-10 mg twice daily. About this clone: What it recognizes is unknown.

The material was CD4+ T cells sorted from blood, obtained between weeks 49 and 50, from a patient treated with tofacitinib. The clonotype was recovered from a human donor with alopecia areata.

This CDR3 reads CASSGRTVNTEAFF. In DNA form, the CDR3 reads TGTGCCAGCAGTGGGCGGACAGTGAACACTGAAGCTTTCTTT. The chain couples TRBV25-1 to TRBJ1-1; tentatively, D is TRBD1 (6 bases). Germline V gene lookup returns CDR1 MGHDK and CDR2 SYGVNS. With 4 bases removed from V and 0 bases from J, the gap between germline ends came to 9 bases. CDR3 size: 14 residues.